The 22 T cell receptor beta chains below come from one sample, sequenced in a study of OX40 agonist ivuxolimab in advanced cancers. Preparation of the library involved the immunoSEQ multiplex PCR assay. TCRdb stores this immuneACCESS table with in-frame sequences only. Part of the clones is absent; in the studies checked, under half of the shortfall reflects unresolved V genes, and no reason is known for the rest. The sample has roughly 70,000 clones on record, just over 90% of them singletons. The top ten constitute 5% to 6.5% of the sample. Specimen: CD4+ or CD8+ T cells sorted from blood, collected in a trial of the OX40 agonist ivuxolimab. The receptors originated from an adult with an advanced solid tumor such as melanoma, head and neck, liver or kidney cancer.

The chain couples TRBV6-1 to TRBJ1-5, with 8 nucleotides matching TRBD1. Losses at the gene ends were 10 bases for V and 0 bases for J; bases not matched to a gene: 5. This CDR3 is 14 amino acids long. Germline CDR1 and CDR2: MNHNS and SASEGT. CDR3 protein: CATWTGFSNQPQHF. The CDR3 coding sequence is TGTGCCACCTGGACAGGGTTTAGCAATCAGCCCCAGCATTTT.

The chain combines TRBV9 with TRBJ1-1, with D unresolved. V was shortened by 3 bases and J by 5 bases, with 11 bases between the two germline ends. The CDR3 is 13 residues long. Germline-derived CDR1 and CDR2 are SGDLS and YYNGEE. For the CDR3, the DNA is TGTGCCAGCAGCGATAAACCTTGGACTGAAGCTTTCTTT. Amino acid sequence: CASSDKPWTEAFF.

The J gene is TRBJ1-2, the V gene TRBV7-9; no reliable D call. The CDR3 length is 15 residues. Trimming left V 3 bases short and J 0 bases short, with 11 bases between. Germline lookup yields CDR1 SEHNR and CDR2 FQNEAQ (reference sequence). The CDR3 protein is CASSLAELANYGYTF. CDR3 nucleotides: TGTGCCAGCAGCTTGGCTGAGTTAGCTAACTATGGCTACACCTTC. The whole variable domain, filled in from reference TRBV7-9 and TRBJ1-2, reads DTGVSQNPRHKITKRGQNVTFRCDPISEHNRLYWYRQTLGQGPEFLTYFQNEAQLEKSRLLSDRFSAERPKGSFSTLEIQRTEQGDSAMYLCASSLAELANYGYTFGSGTRLTVV.

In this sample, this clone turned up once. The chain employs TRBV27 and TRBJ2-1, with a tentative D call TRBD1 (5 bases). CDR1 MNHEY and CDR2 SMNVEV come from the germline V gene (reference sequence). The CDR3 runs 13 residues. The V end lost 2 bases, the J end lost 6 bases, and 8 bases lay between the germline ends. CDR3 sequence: CASSLSRGNEQFF. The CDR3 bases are TGTGCCAGCAGTTTAAGTAGGGGCAATGAGCAGTTCTTC.

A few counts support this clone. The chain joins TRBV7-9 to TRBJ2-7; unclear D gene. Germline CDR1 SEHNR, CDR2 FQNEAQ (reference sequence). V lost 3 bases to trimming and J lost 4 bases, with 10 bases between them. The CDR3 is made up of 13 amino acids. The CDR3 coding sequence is TGTGCCAGCAGCTTCACTGGGCTGTACGAGCAGTACTTC. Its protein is CASSFTGLYEQYF.

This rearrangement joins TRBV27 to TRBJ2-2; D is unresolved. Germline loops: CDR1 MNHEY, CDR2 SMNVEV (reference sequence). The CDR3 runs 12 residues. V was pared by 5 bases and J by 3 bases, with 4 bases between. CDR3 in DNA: TGTGCCAGCAGTCTACACACCGGGGAGCTGTTTTTT. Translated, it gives CASSLHTGELFF.

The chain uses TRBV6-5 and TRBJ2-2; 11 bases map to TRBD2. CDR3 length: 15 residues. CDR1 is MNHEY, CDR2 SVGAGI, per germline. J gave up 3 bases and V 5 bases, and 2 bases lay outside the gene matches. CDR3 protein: CASSVLAGDTGELFF. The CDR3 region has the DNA TGTGCCAGCAGTGTACTAGCGGGAGACACCGGGGAGCTGTTTTTT.

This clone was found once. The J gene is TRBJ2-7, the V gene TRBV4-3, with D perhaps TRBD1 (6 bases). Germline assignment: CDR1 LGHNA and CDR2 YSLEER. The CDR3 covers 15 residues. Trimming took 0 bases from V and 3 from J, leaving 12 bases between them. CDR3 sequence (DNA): TGCGCCAGCAGCCAAGATCGACAGGTAATCTACGAGCAGTACTTC. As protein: CASSQDRQVIYEQYF.

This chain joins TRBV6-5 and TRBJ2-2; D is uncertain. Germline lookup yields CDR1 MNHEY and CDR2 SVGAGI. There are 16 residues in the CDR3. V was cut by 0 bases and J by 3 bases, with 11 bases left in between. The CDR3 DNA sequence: TGTGCCAGCAGTTACTCGGCCCCCCCTTACACCGGGGAGCTGTTTTTT. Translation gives CASSYSAPPYTGELFF.

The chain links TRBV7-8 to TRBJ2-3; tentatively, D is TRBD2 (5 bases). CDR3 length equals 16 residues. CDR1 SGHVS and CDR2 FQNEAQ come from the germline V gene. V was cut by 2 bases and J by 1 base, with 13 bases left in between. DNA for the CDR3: TGTGCCAGCAGCTTACCGGGGTTGAGGGGCACAGATACGCAGTATTTT. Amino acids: CASSLPGLRGTDTQYF.

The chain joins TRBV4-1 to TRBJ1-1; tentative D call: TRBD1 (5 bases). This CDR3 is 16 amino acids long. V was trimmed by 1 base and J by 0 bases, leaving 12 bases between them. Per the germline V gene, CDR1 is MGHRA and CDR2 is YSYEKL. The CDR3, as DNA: TGCGCCAGCAGCCAAGGCGCAGGGCGCATGAACACTGAAGCTTTCTTT. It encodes CASSQGAGRMNTEAFF.

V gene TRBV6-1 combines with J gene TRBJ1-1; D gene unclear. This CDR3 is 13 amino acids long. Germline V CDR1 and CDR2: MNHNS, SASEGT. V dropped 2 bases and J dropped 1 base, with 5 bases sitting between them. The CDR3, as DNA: TGTGCCAGCAGTGAATGGGGGAACACTGAAGCTTTCTTT. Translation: CASSEWGNTEAFF.

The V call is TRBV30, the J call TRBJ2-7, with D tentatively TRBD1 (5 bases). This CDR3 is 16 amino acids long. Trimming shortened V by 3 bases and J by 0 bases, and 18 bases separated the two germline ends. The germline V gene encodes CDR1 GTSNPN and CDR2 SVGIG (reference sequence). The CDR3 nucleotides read TGTGCCTGGAGCCTCAGGGTGTCCCCTTCCTCCTACGAGCAGTACTTC. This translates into CAWSLRVSPSSYEQYF.

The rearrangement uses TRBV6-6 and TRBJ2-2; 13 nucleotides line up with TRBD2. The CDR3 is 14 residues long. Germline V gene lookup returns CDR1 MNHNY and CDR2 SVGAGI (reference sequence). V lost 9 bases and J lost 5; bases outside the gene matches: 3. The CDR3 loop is CASRTSGSTGELFF. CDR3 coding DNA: TGTGCCAGTAGGACTAGCGGGAGTACCGGGGAGCTGTTTTTT.

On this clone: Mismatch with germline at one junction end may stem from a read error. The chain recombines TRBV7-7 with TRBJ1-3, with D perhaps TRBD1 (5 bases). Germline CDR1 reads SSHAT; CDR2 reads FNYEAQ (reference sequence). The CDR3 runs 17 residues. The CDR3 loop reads CASSLVWPPGPGNTIYF. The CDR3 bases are TGTGCTAGCAGCTTAGTGTGGCCCCCGGGGCCAGGAAACACCATATATTTT.

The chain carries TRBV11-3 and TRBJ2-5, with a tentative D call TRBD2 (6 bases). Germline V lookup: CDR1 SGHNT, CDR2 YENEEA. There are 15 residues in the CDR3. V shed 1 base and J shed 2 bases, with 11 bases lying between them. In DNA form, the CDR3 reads TGTGCCAGCAGCTTAGGGCGGGACTTTCAAGAGACCCAGTACTTC. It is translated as CASSLGRDFQETQYF.

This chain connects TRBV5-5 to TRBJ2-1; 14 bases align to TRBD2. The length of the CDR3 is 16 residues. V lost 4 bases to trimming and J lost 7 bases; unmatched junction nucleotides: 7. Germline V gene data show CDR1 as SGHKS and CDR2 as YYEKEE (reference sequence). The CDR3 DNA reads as TGTGCCAGCAGCCCCGGGACTAGCGGGAGAAGTAATGAGCAGTTCTTC. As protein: CASSPGTSGRSNEQFF.

The CDR3 region has the DNA TGTGCCAGCAGTTCCCGGACAGCGAGCACGGTAGATGAAGCTTTCTTT. This translates into CASSSRTASTVDEAFF. The chain uses TRBV27 and TRBJ1-1; possible D gene TRBD1, 6 bases. The germline gives CDR1 MNHEY, CDR2 SMNVEV (reference sequence). Trimming stripped 4 bases from V and 7 bases from J, with 22 bases between. This CDR3 is built from 16 residues.

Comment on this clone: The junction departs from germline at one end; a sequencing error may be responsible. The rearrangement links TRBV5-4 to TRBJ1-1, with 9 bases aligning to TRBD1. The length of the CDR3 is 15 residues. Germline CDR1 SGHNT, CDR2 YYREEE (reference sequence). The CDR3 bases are TGCGCCAGCAGCCAAGGGACAGGGTGGAACACTGAAGCTTTCTTT. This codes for CASSQGTGWNTEAFF.

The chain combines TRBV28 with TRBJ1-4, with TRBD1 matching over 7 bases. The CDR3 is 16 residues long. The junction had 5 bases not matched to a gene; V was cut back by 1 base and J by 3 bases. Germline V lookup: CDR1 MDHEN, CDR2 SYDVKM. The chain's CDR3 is CASSLFGRGPNEKLFF. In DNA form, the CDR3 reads TGTGCCAGCAGTTTATTCGGGAGGGGGCCTAATGAAAAACTGTTTTTT.

The CDR3 bases are TGTGCCAGTAGTATAGTTTCATCCTACGGGGGCTATGGCTACACCTTC. As protein: CASSIVSSYGGYGYTF. The chain has TRBV19 and TRBJ1-2, with D tentatively TRBD1 (5 bases). The V and J ends lost 1 base and 4 bases respectively, with 16 bases between them. CDR1 is LNHDA and CDR2 is SQIVND in the germline V gene (reference sequence). CDR3 length: 16 amino acids.

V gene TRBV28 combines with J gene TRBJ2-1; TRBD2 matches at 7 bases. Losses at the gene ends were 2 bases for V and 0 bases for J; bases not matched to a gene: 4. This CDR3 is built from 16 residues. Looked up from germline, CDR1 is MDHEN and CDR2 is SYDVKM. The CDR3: CASSLRGGSSYNEQFF. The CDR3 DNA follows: TGTGCCAGCAGTTTAAGGGGCGGGAGCTCCTACAATGAGCAGTTCTTC.